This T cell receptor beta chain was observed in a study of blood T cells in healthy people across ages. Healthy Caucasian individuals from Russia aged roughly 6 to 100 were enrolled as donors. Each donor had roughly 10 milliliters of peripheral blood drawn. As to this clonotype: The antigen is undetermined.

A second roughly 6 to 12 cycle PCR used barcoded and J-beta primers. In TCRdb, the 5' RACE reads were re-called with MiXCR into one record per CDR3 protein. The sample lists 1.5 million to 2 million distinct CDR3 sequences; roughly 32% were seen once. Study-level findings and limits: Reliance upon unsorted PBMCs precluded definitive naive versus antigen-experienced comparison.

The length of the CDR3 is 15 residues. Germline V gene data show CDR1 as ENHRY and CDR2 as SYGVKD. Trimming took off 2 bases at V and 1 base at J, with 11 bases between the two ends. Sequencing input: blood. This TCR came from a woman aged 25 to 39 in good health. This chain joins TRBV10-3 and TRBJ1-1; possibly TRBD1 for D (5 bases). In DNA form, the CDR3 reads TGTGCCATCAGTGAGCCGGGAGGGACGAACACTGAAGCTTTCTTT. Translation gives CAISEPGGTNTEAFF.